The rows below give T cell receptor beta chains drawn from one sample of a study of T cell changes during pregnancy in multiple sclerosis. Here immunoSEQ multiplex PCR was the method, and the copy in TCRdb shows in-frame clones only, minus some. The sample holds about 23,000 clones, approximately 86% seen once. The sample in question was CD4+ T cells from peripheral blood mononuclear cells, obtained in the first trimester of pregnancy. These receptors were obtained from a female donor in good health, enrolled as a control in a pregnancy study. Both conserved end residues are part of each CDR3. Size is omitted from some rows. Given values are once, few, many or a class for expanded clones.

V gene: TRBV11-2
clone size: -
J gene: TRBJ2-7
CDR3 protein: CASSLREGLYEQYF

V gene: TRBV6-4
clone size: -
J gene: TRBJ1-3
CDR3 protein: CASSDLFTGTARNTIYF

V gene: TRBV7-8
clone size: -
J gene: TRBJ1-5
CDR3 protein: CASSFLRIGNQPQHF

V gene: TRBV6-5
clone size: -
J gene: TRBJ1-2
CDR3 protein: CASSSNNRGLGGYTF

V gene: TRBV9
clone size: few
J gene: TRBJ1-1
CDR3 protein: CASSSNTDTEAFF

V gene: TRBV11-2
clone size: -
J gene: TRBJ1-6
CDR3 protein: CASSYSAGVRNSPLHF

V gene: TRBV15
clone size: -
J gene: TRBJ2-7
CDR3 protein: CATSTPQGGESSYEQYF

V gene: TRBV5-4
clone size: -
J gene: TRBJ2-3
CDR3 protein: CASSYYRGRTDTQYF

V gene: TRBV6-1
clone size: -
J gene: TRBJ1-3
CDR3 protein: CASSEWAGNPNTIYF

V gene: TRBV7-2
clone size: once
J gene: TRBJ2-1
CDR3 protein: CASSLAAGSGAYNEQFF

V gene: TRBV28
clone size: few
J gene: TRBJ2-7
CDR3 protein: CASSLGLANSYEQYF

V gene: TRBV6-1
clone size: -
J gene: TRBJ2-1
CDR3 protein: CASSEVSSGRRVF

V gene: TRBV5-6
clone size: -
J gene: TRBJ2-2
CDR3 protein: CASSLFQGVRITGELFF

V gene: TRBV7-7
clone size: once
J gene: TRBJ2-1
CDR3 protein: CASSSRLAGYNEQFF

V gene: TRBV4-3
clone size: once
J gene: TRBJ2-2
CDR3 protein: CASSQDGGGVQGELFF

V gene: TRBV5-6
clone size: -
J gene: TRBJ2-3
CDR3 protein: CASSPGGWTDTQYF

V gene: TRBV11-2
clone size: few
J gene: TRBJ2-7
CDR3 protein: CASSPSRGVGYEQYF

V gene: TRBV13
clone size: few
J gene: TRBJ2-1
CDR3 protein: CASRRGGAGYEQFF

V gene: TRBV2
clone size: -
J gene: TRBJ1-1
CDR3 protein: CASSERQADRGTEAFF

V gene: TRBV6-1
clone size: -
J gene: TRBJ2-7
CDR3 protein: CARRGHATRWAEQYF

V gene: TRBV9
clone size: medium-sized
J gene: TRBJ1-1
CDR3 protein: CASSRLQGASEAFF

V gene: TRBV4-1
clone size: -
J gene: TRBJ1-3
CDR3 protein: CASSHLGLTGGGNTIYF

V gene: TRBV5-6
clone size: -
J gene: TRBJ1-2
CDR3 protein: CASLRRGFNYGYTF

V gene: TRBV19
clone size: -
J gene: TRBJ2-7
CDR3 protein: CASKARTGPSSYEQYF

V gene: TRBV19
clone size: once
J gene: TRBJ2-7
CDR3 protein: CASKTGGHEQYF

V gene: TRBV6-1
clone size: -
J gene: TRBJ2-5
CDR3 protein: CASSGGGGYEETQYF

V gene: TRBV11-2
clone size: -
J gene: TRBJ2-1
CDR3 protein: CASSGLAGGRRNEQFF

V gene: TRBV6-5
clone size: -
J gene: TRBJ2-3
CDR3 protein: CASRGLVSTDTQYF

V gene: TRBV4-2
clone size: -
J gene: TRBJ1-6
CDR3 protein: CASSQVALQGEGYNSPLHF

V gene: TRBV5-1
clone size: once
J gene: TRBJ2-5
CDR3 protein: CASSWGLAGTQETQYF

V gene: TRBV29-1
clone size: -
J gene: TRBJ2-7
CDR3 protein: CSVGTSGYEQYF

V gene: TRBV4-1
clone size: -
J gene: TRBJ1-1
CDR3 protein: CASSQAAGWTEAFF

V gene: TRBV5-4
clone size: -
J gene: TRBJ2-2
CDR3 protein: CASSLLLGGRSGELFF

V gene: TRBV19
clone size: -
J gene: TRBJ2-1
CDR3 protein: CASTSGDRHANEQFF

V gene: TRBV5-4
clone size: -
J gene: TRBJ1-2
CDR3 protein: CASSRTDRGHGYTF

V gene: TRBV10-3
clone size: -
J gene: TRBJ1-2
CDR3 protein: CAISDPAQGTYGYTF

V gene: TRBV7-2
clone size: -
J gene: TRBJ1-2
CDR3 protein: CASSLALNYGYTF

V gene: TRBV5-1
clone size: -
J gene: TRBJ1-2
CDR3 protein: CASSLLQGNYGYTF

V gene: TRBV27
clone size: -
J gene: TRBJ2-7
CDR3 protein: CASRGLTHEQYF

V gene: TRBV18
clone size: -
J gene: TRBJ2-5
CDR3 protein: CASSPPVAGVETQYF

V gene: TRBV27
clone size: -
J gene: TRBJ1-6
CDR3 protein: CASSFQGASSYNSPLHF